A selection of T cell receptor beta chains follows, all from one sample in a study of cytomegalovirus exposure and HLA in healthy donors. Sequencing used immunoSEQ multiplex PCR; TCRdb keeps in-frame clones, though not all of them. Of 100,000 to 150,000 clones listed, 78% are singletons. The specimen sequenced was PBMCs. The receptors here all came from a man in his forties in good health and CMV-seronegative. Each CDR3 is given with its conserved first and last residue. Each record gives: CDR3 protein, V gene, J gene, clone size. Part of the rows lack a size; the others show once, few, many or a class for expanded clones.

CSASGGLEQYF	TRBV20-1	TRBJ2-7	NA
CASTPGTASDYIWYGYTF	TRBV7-2	TRBJ1-2	NA
CASSEGTGKGRETQYF	TRBV6-1	TRBJ2-5	once
CASSQGFNSNQPQHF	TRBV4-2	TRBJ1-5	NA
CASSSRDTRQETQYF	TRBV7-9	TRBJ2-5	few
CASSASYEQYF	TRBV2	TRBJ2-7	few
CASRLDRGYTDTQYF	TRBV5-6	TRBJ2-3	few
CAWSAGTVYEQYF	TRBV30	TRBJ2-7	once
CASSPELPSYYEQYF	TRBV4-1	TRBJ2-7	NA
CASSLASETEQYF	TRBV7-6	TRBJ2-7	once
CASKGRTGNSPLHF	TRBV9	TRBJ1-6	NA
CASSLSTDTQYF	TRBV7-2	TRBJ2-3	NA
CAWSQGGNTEAFF	TRBV30	TRBJ1-1	NA
CASGTTHIQETQYF	TRBV19	TRBJ2-5	NA
CASSYSPNDRAYEQYF	TRBV6-6	NA	once
CASSLMGQAREKLFF	TRBV7-2	TRBJ1-4	once
CASRQGGRAFF	TRBV11-2	TRBJ1-1	few
CAIRRQGANTEAFF	TRBV10-3	TRBJ1-1	NA
CSSSLETGRSTEAFF	TRBV7-9	TRBJ1-1	once
CASRDSLNIQYF	TRBV2	TRBJ2-4	NA
CASSPFQDRSYSNQPQHF	TRBV5-5	TRBJ1-5	NA
CSVEGPRTQGGYNEQFF	TRBV29-1	TRBJ2-1	NA
CAIRTLARNTEAFF	TRBV10-3	TRBJ1-1	NA
CASFPPGRGTYEQYF	TRBV6-4	TRBJ2-7	few
CASSQEGIDRATEAFF	TRBV4-2	TRBJ1-1	NA